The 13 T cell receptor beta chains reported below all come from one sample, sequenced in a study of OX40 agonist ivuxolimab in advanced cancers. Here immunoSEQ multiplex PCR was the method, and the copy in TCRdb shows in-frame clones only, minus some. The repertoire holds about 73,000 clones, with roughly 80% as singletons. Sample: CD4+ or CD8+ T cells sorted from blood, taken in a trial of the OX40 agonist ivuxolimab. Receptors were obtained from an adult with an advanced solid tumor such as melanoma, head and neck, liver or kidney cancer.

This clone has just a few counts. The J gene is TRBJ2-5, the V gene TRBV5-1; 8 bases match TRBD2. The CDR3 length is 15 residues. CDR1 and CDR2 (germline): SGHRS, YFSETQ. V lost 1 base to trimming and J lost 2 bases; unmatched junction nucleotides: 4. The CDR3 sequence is CASSLSQRGQETQYF. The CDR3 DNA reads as TGCGCCAGCAGCTTGTCCCAGCGGGGGCAAGAGACCCAGTACTTC.

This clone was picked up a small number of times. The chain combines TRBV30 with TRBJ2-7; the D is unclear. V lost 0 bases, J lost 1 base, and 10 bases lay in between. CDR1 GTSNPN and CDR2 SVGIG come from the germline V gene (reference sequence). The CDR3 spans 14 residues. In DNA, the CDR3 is TGTGCCTGGAGTGTAATAGGCGGATCCTACGAGCAGTACTTC. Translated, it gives CAWSVIGGSYEQYF.

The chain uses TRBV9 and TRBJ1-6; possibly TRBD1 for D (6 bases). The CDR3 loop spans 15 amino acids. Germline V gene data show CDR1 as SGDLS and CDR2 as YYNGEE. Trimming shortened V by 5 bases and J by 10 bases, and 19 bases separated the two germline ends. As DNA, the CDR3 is TGTGCCAGCAGGCCTAACAGGGTCCTGGGGTCACCCCTCCACTTT. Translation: CASRPNRVLGSPLHF.

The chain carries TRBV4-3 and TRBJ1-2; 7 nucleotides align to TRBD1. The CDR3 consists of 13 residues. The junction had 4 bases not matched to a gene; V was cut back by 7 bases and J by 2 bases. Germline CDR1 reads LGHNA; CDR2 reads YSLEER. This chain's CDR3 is CASTPQGNYGYTF. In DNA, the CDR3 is TGCGCCAGCACCCCACAGGGGAACTATGGCTACACCTTC.

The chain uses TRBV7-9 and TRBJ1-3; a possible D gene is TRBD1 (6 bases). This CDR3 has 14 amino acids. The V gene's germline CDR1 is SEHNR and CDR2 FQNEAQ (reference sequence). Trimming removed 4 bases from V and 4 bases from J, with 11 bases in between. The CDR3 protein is CASSSGGGGNTIYF. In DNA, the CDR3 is TGTGCCAGCAGCTCCGGGGGCGGGGGAAACACCATATATTTT. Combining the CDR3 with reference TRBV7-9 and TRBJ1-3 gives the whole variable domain DTGVSQNPRHKITKRGQNVTFRCDPISEHNRLYWYRQTLGQGPEFLTYFQNEAQLEKSRLLSDRFSAERPKGSFSTLEIQRTEQGDSAMYLCASSSGGGGNTIYFGEGSWLTVV.

The CDR3 DNA follows: TGTGCCAGCAGCTTTGGGGTTCCCCAGACGGAGCAGTACTTC. It yields the protein CASSFGVPQTEQYF. The rearrangement uses TRBV11-2 and TRBJ2-7; D gene unclear. V lost 3 bases to trimming and J lost 7 bases, with 16 bases between them. Germline values: CDR1 SGHAT, CDR2 FQNNGV. CDR3 length: 14 residues.

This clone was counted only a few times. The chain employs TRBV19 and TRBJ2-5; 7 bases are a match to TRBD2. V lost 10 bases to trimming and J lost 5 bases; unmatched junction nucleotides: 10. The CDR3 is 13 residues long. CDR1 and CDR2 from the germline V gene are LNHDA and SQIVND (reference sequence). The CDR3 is CATRTREVETQYF. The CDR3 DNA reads TGTGCCACTCGGACCCGGGAGGTCGAGACCCAGTACTTC.

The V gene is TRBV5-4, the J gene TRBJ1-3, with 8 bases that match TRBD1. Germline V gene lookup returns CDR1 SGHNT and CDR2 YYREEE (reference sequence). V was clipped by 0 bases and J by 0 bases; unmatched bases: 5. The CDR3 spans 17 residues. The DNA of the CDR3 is TGTGCCAGCAGCTTGGCCCCCGGACAGGGCTCTGGAAACACCATATATTTT. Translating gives CASSLAPGQGSGNTIYF.

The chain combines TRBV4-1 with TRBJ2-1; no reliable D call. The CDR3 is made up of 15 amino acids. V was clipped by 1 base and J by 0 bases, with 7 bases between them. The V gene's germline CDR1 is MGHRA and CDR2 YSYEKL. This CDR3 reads CASSQVLDSYNEQFF. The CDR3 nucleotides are TGCGCCAGCAGCCAAGTTCTGGACTCCTACAATGAGCAGTTCTTC.

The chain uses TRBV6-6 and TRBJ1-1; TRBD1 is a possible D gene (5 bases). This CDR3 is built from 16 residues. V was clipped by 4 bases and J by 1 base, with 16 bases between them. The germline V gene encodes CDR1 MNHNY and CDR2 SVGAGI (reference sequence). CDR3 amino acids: CASSLTASQGNTEAFF. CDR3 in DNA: TGTGCCAGCAGTTTAACAGCCTCCCAGGGGAACACTGAAGCTTTCTTT.

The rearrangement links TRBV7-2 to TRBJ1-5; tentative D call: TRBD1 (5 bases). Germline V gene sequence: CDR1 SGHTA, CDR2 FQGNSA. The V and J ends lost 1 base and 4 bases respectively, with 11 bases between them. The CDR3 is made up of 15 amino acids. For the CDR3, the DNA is TGTGCCAGCAGCTTAGGGACAACGGCTAATCAGCCCCAGCATTTT. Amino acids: CASSLGTTANQPQHF.

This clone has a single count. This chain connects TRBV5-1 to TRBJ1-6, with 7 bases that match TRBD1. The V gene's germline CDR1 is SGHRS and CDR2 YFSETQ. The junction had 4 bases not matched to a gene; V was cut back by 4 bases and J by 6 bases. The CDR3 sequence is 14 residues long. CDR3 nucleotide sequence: TGCGCCAGCAGCAACGGACAGGCTAATTCACCCCTCCACTTT. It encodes CASSNGQANSPLHF.

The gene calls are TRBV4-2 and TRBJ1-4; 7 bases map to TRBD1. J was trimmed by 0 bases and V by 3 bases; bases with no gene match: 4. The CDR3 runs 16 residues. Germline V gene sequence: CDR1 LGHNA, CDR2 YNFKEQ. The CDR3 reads CASSHRDRTTNEKLFF. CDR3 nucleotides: TGTGCCAGCAGCCACCGGGACAGAACAACTAATGAAAAACTGTTTTTT.